Described below is a single T cell receptor (beta chain) sequence and its context. The antigen remains unidentified. This entry comes from a study of long-term antiretroviral therapy in people with HIV. Study outcomes and limitations: In samples taken after ART, diversity increased but remained below transplant donor control levels. Clones with expansion before ART led the repertoire at all time points.

The assay, immunoSEQ v3.0, was run at survey level. The target of sequencing was about 40,000-55,000 T-cell genomes per sample. Clones were read by immunoSEQ multiplex PCR, and TCRdb kept only the in-frame ones, dropping some. The data show some 47,000 clones, roughly 95% seen once. Sampling of each donor yielded at least one pre-ART PBMC sample and at least two post-ART PBMC samples. CDR1 and CDR2 from the germline V gene are LGHNA and YNFKEQ. The CDR3 spans 14 residues. V lost 1 base and J 1 base, leaving 6 bases between the germline ends. The specimen was unsorted PBMCs, collected 3.7 years after starting antiretroviral therapy. This TCR derives from a woman in her 50s with HIV. The chain has TRBV4-2 and TRBJ2-3; tentative D call: TRBD2 (5 bases). In nucleotides, the CDR3 is TGTGCCAGCAGCCAAGTCGGGGGCACAGATACGCAGTATTTT. As protein: CASSQVGGTDTQYF.